This T cell receptor beta chain was sequenced for a study of T cell clones after liver transplantation. CDR3 length: 13 amino acids. Looked up from germline, CDR1 is SGHNT and CDR2 is YENEEA. V lost 5 bases and J 6 bases, leaving 14 bases between the germline ends. Sequenced by immunoSEQ multiplex PCR; TCRdb stores in-frame clones only, minus some. The sample contains 20,000 to 25,000 clones, roughly 69% of which appear only once. The starting material was CD4+ T cells from blood, obtained before liver transplant. The gene calls are TRBV11-3 and TRBJ2-7; D perhaps matches TRBD2 (6 bases). The receptor was isolated from a human donor who received a liver transplant. CDR3 protein: CASSPGGVGEQYV. CDR3 coding DNA: TGTGCCAGCAGCCCCGGAGGGGTAGGCGAGCAGTACGTC.